The sequence of this T cell receptor beta chain was determined in a study of vaccination and CD4 T cells after COVID-19. Study-level background: Post-COVID samples were collected a median around 99 days following diagnosis, spanning 35 to 161. Post-vaccine sampling followed dose two by a median about 70 days (range 14 to 241).

Specified treatment: approximately nine-day PBMC culture with coronavirus spike peptide pools or control peptides (ViraFEST assay). Gathered ahead of the COVID-19 pandemic (2011-2018) were the CD4+ T cells of the unexposed donor. Germline CDR1 WSHSY, CDR2 SAAADI. Trimming left V 6 bases short and J 6 bases short, with 17 bases between. The CDR3 has 14 amino acids. At the Johns Hopkins FTIC core, DNA taken from cultured CD4+ T cells was sequenced by way of the Oncomine TCR Beta short-read assay. It was cultured CD4+ T cells from which genomic DNA was extracted. TCRdb re-analysed the PCR reads in MiXCR, keeping a single row per CDR3 protein. The profile covers roughly 7,800 distinct CDR3 sequences, with about 38% appearing a single time and more than 25% taken by the ten largest. About this clonotype: The antigen remains unidentified.

The material sequenced was CD4+ T cells from blood, cultured in vitro. The chain uses TRBV10-2 and TRBJ1-2; D perhaps matches TRBD1 (6 bases). This sequence was found in a human donor in good health. The CDR3 here is CASRSRGGLDGYTF. The CDR3 nucleotides read TGCGCCAGCAGGTCTAGGGGGGGCCTTGATGGCTACACCTTC.